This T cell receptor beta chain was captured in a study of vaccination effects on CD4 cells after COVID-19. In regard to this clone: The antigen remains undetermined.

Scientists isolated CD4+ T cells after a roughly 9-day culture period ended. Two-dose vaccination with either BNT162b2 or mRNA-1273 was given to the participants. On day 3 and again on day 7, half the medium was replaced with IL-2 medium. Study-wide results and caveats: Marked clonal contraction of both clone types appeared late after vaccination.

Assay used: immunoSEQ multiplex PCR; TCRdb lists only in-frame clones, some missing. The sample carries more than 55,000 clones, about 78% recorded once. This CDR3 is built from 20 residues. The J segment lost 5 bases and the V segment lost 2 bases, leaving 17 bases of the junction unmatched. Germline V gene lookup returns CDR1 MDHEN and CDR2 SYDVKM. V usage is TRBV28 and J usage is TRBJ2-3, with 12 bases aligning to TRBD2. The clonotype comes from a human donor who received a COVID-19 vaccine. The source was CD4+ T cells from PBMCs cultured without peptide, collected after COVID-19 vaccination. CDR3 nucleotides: TGTGCCAGCAGTTTAAGGATAGAGGTGGCTAGCGGGAGGGCCCGAGATACGCAGTATTTT. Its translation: CASSLRIEVASGRARDTQYF.